The 14 T cell receptor beta chains below were found in one sample sequenced in a study of blood T cell repertoires in COVID-19. The assay was immunoSEQ multiplex PCR, and TCRdb's table has in-frame clones only and misses some. Of under 45,000 clones detected, around 87% appear once; the ten largest clones hold 3.9%. The sequenced material came from peripheral blood. All receptors come from a man aged 35-49 years with COVID-19, enrolled during active disease.

This chain links TRBV11-3 with TRBJ2-3; D unresolved. The CDR3 is 16 residues long. Trimming pared 4 bases from V and 0 bases from J, leaving 14 bases between. The germline CDR1 and CDR2 sequences are SGHNT and YENEEA. The CDR3 coding sequence is TGTGCCAGCAGCTCGCCTGAGGCTTTGAGCACAGATACGCAGTATTTT. It translates to CASSSPEALSTDTQYF.

The V gene is TRBV19, the J gene TRBJ1-1; D remains ambiguous. The CDR3 consists of 13 residues. The V gene lost 4 bases and the J gene lost 5 bases, with 11 bases spanning the gap. From germline, CDR1 is LNHDA and CDR2 SQIVND (reference sequence). The chain's CDR3 is CASSTPPGTEAFF. DNA of the CDR3: TGTGCCAGTAGTACCCCACCGGGGACTGAAGCTTTCTTT.

J is TRBJ1-1 and V is TRBV2, with D maybe TRBD1 (6 bases). The V gene lost 5 bases and the J gene lost 7 bases, with 17 bases spanning the gap. Germline V CDR1 and CDR2: SNHLY, FYNNEI. This CDR3 has 14 amino acids. CDR3 loop: CASSNMRGRDEAFF. DNA for the CDR3: TGTGCCAGCAGTAACATGAGGGGGAGGGATGAAGCTTTCTTT.

V usage is TRBV5-6 and J usage is TRBJ2-7; 8 nucleotides align to TRBD2. The CDR3 is 15 residues long. The trim removed 1 base at V and 5 bases at J, leaving 8 bases unmatched. The germline gives CDR1 SGHDT, CDR2 YYEEEE. The CDR3 DNA reads TGTGCCAGCAGCTTGAGGACTAGCCCGACGGACGAGCAGTACTTC. This codes for CASSLRTSPTDEQYF.

CDR3 protein: CASSHGAGYTF. The CDR3 DNA sequence: TGTGCCAGCAGCCATGGAGCTGGCTACACCTTC. The chain recombines TRBV3-1 (or the pseudogene TRBV3-2) with TRBJ1-2; D unresolved. With 3 bases removed from V and 7 bases from J, the gap between germline ends came to 6 bases. This CDR3 has 11 amino acids. Per the germline V gene, CDR1 is LGHDT and CDR2 is YNNKEL (reference sequence).

The chain links TRBV3-1 (or the pseudogene TRBV3-2) to TRBJ2-3; 7 nucleotides match TRBD1. V lost 4 bases, J lost 6 bases, and 7 bases stayed unmatched. Germline V gives CDR1 LGHDT, CDR2 YNNKEL (reference sequence). The CDR3 extends over 14 amino acids. CDR3 amino acids: CASSPRTGRDTQYF. CDR3 coding DNA: TGTGCCAGCAGCCCGCGGACAGGACGGGATACGCAGTATTTT.

V and J are TRBV7-9 and TRBJ1-2; 9 bases align to TRBD1. Germline V gene lookup returns CDR1 SEHNR and CDR2 FQNEAQ (reference sequence). J lost 0 bases, V lost 5 bases, and 4 bases had no gene match. This CDR3 spans 15 amino acids. In DNA form, the CDR3 reads TGTGCCAGCAGCCCTGGACAGGGGTCTAACTATGGCTACACCTTC. It translates to CASSPGQGSNYGYTF.

V and J are TRBV7-9 and TRBJ2-4, with D perhaps TRBD1 (7 bases). Looked up from germline, CDR1 is SEHNR and CDR2 is FQNEAQ (reference sequence). Trimming left V 5 bases short and J 3 bases short, with 17 bases between. The CDR3 runs 16 residues. DNA of the CDR3: TGTGCCAGCAGCCTCCAGGGGGGTCTAATCAAAAACATTCAGTACTTC. Amino acids: CASSLQGGLIKNIQYF. Using reference TRBV7-9 and TRBJ2-4 for the parts outside the CDR3, the full variable domain is DTGVSQNPRHKITKRGQNVTFRCDPISEHNRLYWYRQTLGQGPEFLTYFQNEAQLEKSRLLSDRFSAERPKGSFSTLEIQRTEQGDSAMYLCASSLQGGLIKNIQYFGAGTRLSVL.

In this sample, this clone turned up once. The chain recombines TRBV10-1 with TRBJ1-6, with a tentative D call TRBD1 (6 bases). Germline values: CDR1 WNHNN, CDR2 SYGVQD (reference sequence). CDR3 size: 16 residues. The V gene lost 8 bases and the J gene lost 9 bases, with 23 bases spanning the gap. CDR3 sequence: CASVPLGDIDRSPLHF. The DNA of the CDR3 is TGCGCCAGCGTCCCCCTGGGGGACATTGATCGTTCACCCCTCCACTTT.

This chain joins TRBV10-3 and TRBJ1-1; perhaps TRBD1 as D (6 bases). Germline lookup yields CDR1 ENHRY and CDR2 SYGVKD. V was clipped by 6 bases and J by 7 bases, with 12 bases between them. The CDR3 spans 12 residues. The DNA for the CDR3 is TGTGCCATCAGCAAACAGGGTGGTGAAGCTTTCTTT. Protein product: CAISKQGGEAFF.

This clone was seen once. V is TRBV18 and J is TRBJ2-6, with TRBD1 matching 11 bases. The V segment lost 4 bases and the J segment 1 base; nucleotides outside the gene matches: 9. The CDR3 has 19 residues. Germline assignment: CDR1 KGHSH and CDR2 LQKENI. CDR3 in amino acids: CASSLASGTGGSGANVLTF. CDR3 DNA: TGTGCCAGCTCACTCGCCTCCGGGACAGGGGGGTCTGGGGCCAACGTCCTGACTTTC.

This chain uses TRBV18 with TRBJ1-3, with TRBD1 as a possible D gene (5 bases). Trimming cost V 5 bases and J 4 bases, with 21 bases left between them. Germline V gene data show CDR1 as KGHSH and CDR2 as LQKENI. The CDR3 contains 17 residues. CDR3 sequence reads: CASSTLLGGTGGNTIYF. The DNA for the CDR3 is TGTGCCAGCTCAACCCTCCTCGGGGGAACGGGCGGAAACACCATATATTTT.

DNA for the CDR3: TGTGCCATCAGTGACAACAGGGATGAGCAGTTCTTC. It codes for CAISDNRDEQFF. The rearrangement uses TRBV10-3 and TRBJ2-1, with D perhaps TRBD1 (6 bases). Trimming took off 3 bases at V and 8 bases at J, with 8 bases between the two ends. Germline CDR1 ENHRY, CDR2 SYGVKD. This CDR3 spans 12 amino acids.

The chain carries TRBV4-1 and TRBJ1-1, with D tentatively TRBD1 (6 bases). The CDR3 runs 14 residues. Germline CDR1 MGHRA, CDR2 YSYEKL. Trimming pared 1 base from V and 1 base from J, leaving 7 bases between. CDR3: CASSQGGQNTEAFF. The CDR3 DNA follows: TGCGCCAGCAGCCAAGGGGGACAGAACACTGAAGCTTTCTTT.